A single sample gave rise to the 4 T cell receptor beta chains below, sequenced in a study of cytomegalovirus exposure and HLA in healthy donors (dated by TCRdb to the late 2010s). Libraries were built with the immunoSEQ multiplex PCR assay. For the multiplex PCR, a mixture combining 60 forward primers for TCR Vbeta segments and 13 reverse primers for TCR Jbeta segments was used. The clones in this table, taken by TCRdb from immuneACCESS, are in-frame only. Not every clone is retained; where verified, under half of the shortfall comes from an unresolved V gene, and the cause of the rest is unknown. The sample table records about 180,000 clones; around 75% of these occur just once. Together, the top ten hold over 2.5% of the sample. Sequenced material: PBMCs. The receptors were sampled from a male donor in good health and CMV-seronegative.

The V call is TRBV28, the J call TRBJ1-1; TRBD1 matches 7 bases. CDR3 size: 14 residues. With V trimmed by 4 bases and J by 2 bases, 4 bases remained unmatched. Germline V gives CDR1 MDHEN, CDR2 SYDVKM. This CDR3 is CASSSWTGNTEAFF. The CDR3 coding sequence is TGTGCCAGCAGTTCCTGGACAGGAAACACTGAAGCTTTCTTT.

This clone occurred a few times. As DNA, the CDR3 is TGTGCCTGGACTACGCGCCGACAGGGGACGCAGTATTTT. Protein sequence: CAWTTRRQGTQYF. The V and J genes are TRBV30 and TRBJ2-3; TRBD1 matches 8 bases. V shed 4 bases, J shed 9 bases, and the junction held 9 bases outside the gene matches. Germline lookup yields CDR1 GTSNPN and CDR2 SVGIG (reference sequence). This CDR3 has 13 amino acids.

The chain has TRBV6-5 and TRBJ2-4; no definite D call. Per germline, CDR1 MNHEY and CDR2 SVGAGI. This CDR3 contains 13 residues. V lost 4 bases and J lost 0, with 4 bases in between. CDR3 nucleotide sequence: TGTGCCAGCAGTTCCCTAGCCAAAAACATTCAGTACTTC. Encoded protein: CASSSLAKNIQYF.

The table lists this clone with a count of one. J is TRBJ2-2 and V is TRBV7-7; 7 bases map to TRBD2. V was pared by 4 bases and J by 5 bases, with 7 bases of the junction left unmatched. The CDR3 covers 15 residues. Germline V lookup: CDR1 SSHAT, CDR2 FNYEAQ (reference sequence). The CDR3 here is CASSSRGVGTGELFF. CDR3 DNA: TGTGCCAGCAGCTCTCGGGGGGTAGGAACCGGGGAGCTGTTTTTT.